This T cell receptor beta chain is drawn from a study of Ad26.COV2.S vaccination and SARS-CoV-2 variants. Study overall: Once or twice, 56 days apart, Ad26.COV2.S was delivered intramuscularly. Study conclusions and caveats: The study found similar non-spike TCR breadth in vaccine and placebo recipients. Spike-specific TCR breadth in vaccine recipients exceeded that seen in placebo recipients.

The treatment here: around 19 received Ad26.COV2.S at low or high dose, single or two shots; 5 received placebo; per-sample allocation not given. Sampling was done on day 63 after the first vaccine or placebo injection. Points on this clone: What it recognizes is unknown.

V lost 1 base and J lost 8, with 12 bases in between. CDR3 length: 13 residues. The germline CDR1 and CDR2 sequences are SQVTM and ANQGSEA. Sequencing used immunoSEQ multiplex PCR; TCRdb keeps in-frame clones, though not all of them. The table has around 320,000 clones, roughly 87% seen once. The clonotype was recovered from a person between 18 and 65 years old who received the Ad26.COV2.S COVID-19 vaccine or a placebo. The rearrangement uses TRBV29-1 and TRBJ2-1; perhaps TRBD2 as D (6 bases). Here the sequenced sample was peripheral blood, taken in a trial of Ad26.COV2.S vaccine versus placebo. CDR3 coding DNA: TGCAGCGTTGAAGGGGACTCCATTGATGAGCAGTTCTTC. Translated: CSVEGDSIDEQFF.